A single sample is the source of the 9 T cell receptor beta chains below, sequenced in a study of shared clonotypes between healthy human individuals. TCRdb's copy holds only in-frame clones and misses some; the assay was immunoSEQ multiplex PCR. Found here are almost 700,000 clones, about 91% of them singletons; the top ten hold approximately 25%. Naive CD8 populations comprised CD45RO-negative cells positively selected for CCR7, excluding terminally differentiated effector memory CD45RA+ cells. Sequenced material: naive CD8+ T cells sorted from blood. Receptors originate from a man younger than 40 in good health.

With respect to this clone: Relative to the germline gene, one junction end is altered; a read error may explain this. The chain is built from TRBV5-5 and TRBJ2-7, with TRBD1 as a possible D gene (6 bases). Germline V gene lookup returns CDR1 SGHKS and CDR2 YYEKEE (reference sequence). CDR3 length: 12 amino acids. CDR3 DNA: TGTGCCAGCACCTTGGACAGATACGAGCAGTACTTC. This codes for CASTLDRYEQYF.

The chain has TRBV27 and TRBJ1-5; TRBD1 agrees at 9 bases. Germline V CDR1 and CDR2: MNHEY, SMNVEV (reference sequence). Trimming cost V 7 bases and J 2 bases; bases outside gene matches: 6. The CDR3 loop spans 15 amino acids. CDR3 residues: CASTQTGGGNQPQHF. The CDR3 region has the DNA TGTGCCAGCACCCAGACAGGGGGTGGCAATCAGCCCCAGCATTTT.

This rearrangement joins TRBV10-3 to TRBJ2-1; D gene uncertain. The CDR3 sequence is 15 residues long. Trimming cost V 5 bases and J 2 bases, with 13 bases left between them. Per germline, CDR1 ENHRY and CDR2 SYGVKD. The CDR3 DNA reads as TGTGCCATCAGTCCTCTAGACGGTACCTACAATGAGCAGTTCTTC. Its translation is CAISPLDGTYNEQFF.

The chain recombines TRBV6-5 with TRBJ2-3; D is uncertain. The V gene lost 6 bases and the J gene lost 4 bases, with 11 bases spanning the gap. The V gene's germline CDR1 is MNHEY and CDR2 SVGAGI. This CDR3 region has 13 residues. The CDR3 DNA reads as TGTGCCAGCAGCCACACCCTGGCAGATACGCAGTATTTT. It is translated as CASSHTLADTQYF.

The rearrangement links TRBV19 to TRBJ2-7, with 7 bases aligning to TRBD1. Germline CDR1 is LNHDA and CDR2 is SQIVND (reference sequence). V gave up 5 bases and J gave up 3 bases; unmatched junction bases: 7. The CDR3 totals 14 residues. Here the CDR3 DNA reads TGTGCCAGTAGTCTCCGGGACAGCGTCTACGAGCAGTACTTC. Amino acids: CASSLRDSVYEQYF.

The gene calls are TRBV4-1 and TRBJ1-1, with 9 positions matching TRBD1. Losses at the gene ends were 4 bases for V and 7 bases for J; bases not matched to a gene: 16. Germline V gene data show CDR1 as MGHRA and CDR2 as YSYEKL. This CDR3 spans 17 amino acids. The CDR3 reads CASSPPSGTGIWGEAFF. The DNA for the CDR3 is TGCGCCAGCAGCCCTCCGTCCGGGACAGGGATTTGGGGTGAAGCTTTCTTT.

This rearrangement joins TRBV6-6 to TRBJ2-7, with D tentatively TRBD2 (6 bases). V gave up 4 bases and J gave up 3 bases, with 19 bases separating them. The V gene's germline CDR1 is MNHNY and CDR2 SVGAGI (reference sequence). The CDR3 runs 16 residues. The CDR3 is CASSSTSGTDYYEQYF. CDR3 DNA: TGTGCCAGCAGTTCCACCTCGGGGACTGACTACTACGAGCAGTACTTC.

The chain carries TRBV27 and TRBJ1-4; a possible D gene is TRBD1 (5 bases). V was cut by 4 bases and J by 3 bases, with 12 bases left in between. The CDR3 is made up of 15 amino acids. Germline V lookup: CDR1 MNHEY, CDR2 SMNVEV (reference sequence). CDR3 nucleotides: TGTGCCAGCAGTTCGCGACTCAGGGCTAATGAAAAACTGTTTTTT. Protein sequence: CASSSRLRANEKLFF.

This clone occurred once. This chain uses TRBV5-8 with TRBJ1-5; 7 bases fit TRBD1. J was trimmed by 0 bases and V by 6 bases; bases with no gene match: 6. Germline V gene data show CDR1 as SGHTS and CDR2 as YDEGEE. CDR3 size: 15 residues. The CDR3 region has the DNA TGTGCCAGCACCGGGACAGCTTATAGCAATCAGCCCCAGCATTTT. Translated: CASTGTAYSNQPQHF.